This passage covers 3 T cell receptor beta chains from one sample sequenced in a study of graft-versus-host responses after intestinal transplantation (dated by TCRdb to the early 2020s). These receptors have no identified antigens. Explained via the paper, the time point label denotes: cells obtained before transplantation from donor or recipient. Library construction relied on the immunoSEQ multiplex PCR assay. In its TCRdb copy, this immuneACCESS table keeps in-frame sequences only and misses some clones. Where compared with another copy, unresolved V genes explain less than half of these, and the others have no known cause. The sample profile shows about 93,000 clones; around 84% of them were found once. The leading ten clones occupy roughly 0.83% of the sample. The sequencing used unstimulated CD4+ T cells sorted from spleen or lymph node cells, collected before intestinal transplant. Source of these receptors: a human donor who received an intestinal transplant.

The chain recombines TRBV28 with TRBJ1-5; 10 bases fit TRBD1. From germline, CDR1 is MDHEN and CDR2 SYDVKM. The J segment lost 6 bases and the V segment lost 4 bases, leaving 3 bases of the junction unmatched. The CDR3 is 14 residues long. This chain's CDR3 is CASSSGTGAQPQHF. The CDR3 region has the DNA TGTGCCAGCAGTTCCGGGACAGGGGCTCAGCCCCAGCATTTT.

V usage is TRBV19 and J usage is TRBJ1-5; TRBD1 matches at 7 bases. The CDR3 is 14 residues long. Trimming removed 9 bases from V and 5 bases from J; junction bases left unmatched: 10. CDR1 LNHDA and CDR2 SQIVND come from the germline V gene (reference sequence). CDR3 DNA: TGTGCCAGCGAACCTTTCACAGGGGATCAGCCCCAGCATTTT. Protein product: CASEPFTGDQPQHF.

This clone was seen only a few times. This rearrangement joins TRBV5-6 to TRBJ1-2; 8 nucleotides line up with TRBD1. This CDR3 region has 15 residues. Germline CDR1 reads SGHDT; CDR2 reads YYEEEE. V trimming: 3 bases; J trimming: 6 bases; junction bases outside the gene matches: 10. The CDR3: CASSSYDRGRNGYTF. In nucleotides, the CDR3 is TGTGCCAGCAGCTCCTATGACAGGGGTAGAAATGGCTACACCTTC.